Below, 30 T cell receptor beta chains from the same sample are listed, as sequenced in a study of blood T cell repertoires in COVID-19. Some clones are missing from TCRdb's copy, which holds only in-frame ones; the method was immunoSEQ multiplex PCR. Here the sample spans about 380,000 clones, more than 75% being singletons. Sequenced input: PBMCs or T cells enriched from blood (not recorded which). The receptors derive from a woman in her thirties who had recovered from COVID-19.

This clone was observed once. The chain uses TRBV19 and TRBJ1-1; D remains unclear. CDR3 length: 13 amino acids. CDR1 LNHDA and CDR2 SQIVND come from the germline V gene (reference sequence). Trimming pared 3 bases from V and 0 bases from J, leaving 5 bases between. This CDR3 reads CASSIQVNTEAFF. Written as DNA, the CDR3 is TGTGCCAGTAGTATTCAGGTGAACACTGAAGCTTTCTTT.

CDR3 nucleotides: TGTGCCAGCAGCTTAGACGGGATTAACACTGAAGCTTTCTTT. Encoded protein: CASSLDGINTEAFF. This rearrangement joins TRBV11-3 to TRBJ1-1; D call uncertain. Trimming cost V 0 bases and J 2 bases, with 7 bases left between them. This CDR3 is 14 amino acids long. The germline V gene encodes CDR1 SGHNT and CDR2 YENEEA.

The J gene is TRBJ1-1, the V gene TRBV14; a weak D match, TRBD1 (6 bases). The V gene's germline CDR1 is SGHDN and CDR2 FVKESK. The ends were cut back, 0 bases at V and 4 bases at J, with 18 bases in the middle. The CDR3 contains 17 residues. This CDR3 reads CASSQEERTGLGTEAFF. The CDR3 DNA reads TGTGCCAGCAGCCAAGAAGAACGAACAGGGCTGGGCACTGAAGCTTTCTTT. Full variable domain (missing parts from reference TRBV14 and TRBJ1-1): EAGVTQFPSHSVIEKGQTVTLRCDPISGHDNLYWYRRVMGKEIKFLLHFVKESKQDESGMPNNRFLAERTGGTYSTLKVQPAELEDSGVYFCASSQEERTGLGTEAFFGQGTRLTVV.

The table lists this clone with many counts. The CDR3 loop reads CAIRDSSGNTIYF. CDR3 nucleotide sequence: TGTGCCATCAGGGACAGCTCTGGAAACACCATATATTTT. The V gene is TRBV10-3, the J gene TRBJ1-3, with D perhaps matching TRBD1 (6 bases). This CDR3 is 13 amino acids long. The V gene lost 6 bases and the J gene lost 0 bases, with 6 bases spanning the gap. From germline, CDR1 is ENHRY and CDR2 SYGVKD.

The gene calls are TRBV9 and TRBJ2-3; D remains unclear. Per the germline V gene, CDR1 is SGDLS and CDR2 is YYNGEE. This CDR3 has 12 residues. V lost 4 bases and J 5 bases, leaving 8 bases between the germline ends. Here the CDR3 DNA reads TGTGCCAGCAGCTCTAGTAGAGATACGCAGTATTTT. Its translation is CASSSSRDTQYF.

Comment on this clone: This specimen includes other DNA sequences encoding the same CDR3. The chain is built from TRBV28 and TRBJ1-5; tentatively, D is TRBD1 (6 bases). This CDR3 has 12 amino acids. Germline CDR1 is MDHEN and CDR2 is SYDVKM. V was pared by 2 bases and J by 7 bases, with 6 bases between. The CDR3 spells CASSLQGQPQHF. CDR3 nucleotide sequence: TGTGCCAGCAGTTTACAGGGGCAGCCCCAGCATTTT.

This clone was observed once. The CDR3 protein is CASRDGASGGASTDTQYF. CDR3 DNA sequence: TGTGCCAGCAGAGACGGGGCCAGCGGGGGGGCGAGCACAGATACGCAGTATTTT. The chain combines TRBV2 with TRBJ2-3; TRBD2 agrees at 10 bases. Germline V CDR1 and CDR2: SNHLY, FYNNEI. The J segment lost 0 bases and the V segment lost 6 bases, leaving 12 bases of the junction unmatched. The CDR3 spans 18 residues.

The chain is built from TRBV5-4 and TRBJ2-1; D unclear. The V end lost 1 base, the J end lost 12 bases, and 14 bases lay between the germline ends. CDR3 length: 13 amino acids. Germline CDR1 is SGHNT and CDR2 is YYREEE (reference sequence). CDR3 sequence reads: CASSLREAVTQFF. The CDR3 DNA follows: TGTGCCAGCAGCTTGCGTGAGGCGGTGACGCAGTTCTTC.

The genes are TRBV28 and TRBJ2-4; D gene unclear. CDR3 length: 13 residues. The germline V gene encodes CDR1 MDHEN and CDR2 SYDVKM. Trimming shortened V by 4 bases and J by 0 bases, and 4 bases separated the two germline ends. The DNA for the CDR3 is TGTGCCAGCAGTTCGGTAGCCAAAAACATTCAGTACTTC. The encoded protein is CASSSVAKNIQYF.

The chain has TRBV4-1 and TRBJ2-7; TRBD2 matches 8 bases. CDR1 is MGHRA and CDR2 is YSYEKL in the germline V gene. This CDR3 has 19 amino acids. V lost 4 bases, J lost 2 bases, and 19 bases stayed unmatched. The CDR3 region has the DNA TGCGCCAGCAGCCCCCAAGGTTACGAGCGGGGGCCTCCTACCTACGAGCAGTACTTC. Protein: CASSPQGYERGPPTYEQYF.

V gene TRBV18 combines with J gene TRBJ2-7; 9 bases are shared with TRBD1. Germline V gives CDR1 KGHSH, CDR2 LQKENI. This CDR3 has 14 amino acids. V was pared by 6 bases and J by 3 bases, with 6 bases of the junction left unmatched. CDR3 coding DNA: TGTGCCAGCTCCCCGAGGGACAGGGACTACGAGCAGTACTTC. It translates to CASSPRDRDYEQYF. Using reference TRBV18 and TRBJ2-7 for the parts outside the CDR3, the full variable domain is NAGVMQNPRHLVRRRGQEARLRCSPMKGHSHVYWYRQLPEEGLKFMVYLQKENIIDESGMPKERFSAEFPKEGPSILRIQQVVRGDSAAYFCASSPRDRDYEQYFGPGTRLTVT.

The chain employs TRBV25-1 and TRBJ2-7, with TRBD1 as a possible D gene (5 bases). Trimming stripped 6 bases from V and 7 bases from J, with 13 bases between. This CDR3 has 12 amino acids. CDR1 and CDR2 (germline): MGHDK, SYGVNS. CDR3 region: CASRQGGYEQYF. In DNA, the CDR3 is TGTGCCAGCAGGCAGGGTGGGTATGAGCAGTACTTC.

This sequence joins TRBV18 and TRBJ1-5, with unresolved D. The V end lost 2 bases, the J end lost 3 bases, and 5 bases lay between the germline ends. Per the germline V gene, CDR1 is KGHSH and CDR2 is LQKENI. This CDR3 is built from 13 residues. As DNA, the CDR3 is TGTGCCAGCTCACCAGACACCAATCAGCCCCAGCATTTT. Its translation is CASSPDTNQPQHF.

V gene TRBV5-1 combines with J gene TRBJ2-7; D perhaps matches TRBD2 (6 bases). The length of the CDR3 is 14 residues. Germline V gene lookup returns CDR1 SGHRS and CDR2 YFSETQ. V was pared by 5 bases and J by 0 bases, with 12 bases between. The CDR3 region is CASREASASYEQYF. In DNA form, the CDR3 reads TGCGCCAGCAGAGAAGCTAGCGCCTCCTACGAGCAGTACTTC. The complete variable domain, with remaining parts taken from reference TRBV5-1 and TRBJ2-7, reads KAGVTQTPRYLIKTRGQQVTLSCSPISGHRSVSWYQQTPGQGLQFLFEYFSETQRNKGNFPGRFSGRQFSNSRSEMNVSTLELGDSALYLCASREASASYEQYFGPGTRLTVT.

This chain connects TRBV11-2 to TRBJ1-6, with a tentative D call TRBD1 (6 bases). The CDR3 loop spans 17 amino acids. CDR1 is SGHAT and CDR2 is FQNNGV in the germline V gene. V dropped 0 bases and J dropped 8 bases, with 17 bases sitting between them. CDR3 sequence: CASSLDYRAGRDSPLHF. CDR3 DNA sequence: TGTGCCAGCAGCTTAGATTACAGGGCGGGGAGGGATTCACCCCTCCACTTT.

The chain couples TRBV15 to TRBJ2-3, with 8 bases fitting TRBD2. Germline CDR1 is LNHNV and CDR2 is YYDKDF (reference sequence). J was trimmed by 3 bases and V by 5 bases; bases with no gene match: 10. The CDR3 length is 16 residues. The CDR3 bases are TGTGCCACCAGCGACAACGGGGGGGCAATGACAGATACGCAGTATTTT. It is translated as CATSDNGGAMTDTQYF.

V usage is TRBV27 and J usage is TRBJ2-2, with 13 positions matching TRBD2. J lost 4 bases, V lost 2 bases, and 10 bases had no gene match. CDR3 length equals 19 residues. Per the germline V gene, CDR1 is MNHEY and CDR2 is SMNVEV (reference sequence). CDR3 loop: CASSLEPALAGGSTGELFF. Written as DNA, the CDR3 is TGTGCCAGCAGTTTAGAGCCAGCACTAGCGGGGGGGTCCACCGGGGAGCTGTTTTTT.

The V gene is TRBV7-6, the J gene TRBJ2-1, with 9 bases fitting TRBD2. CDR1 is SGHVS, CDR2 FNYEAQ, per germline. Trimming removed 2 bases from V and 0 bases from J; junction bases left unmatched: 8. This CDR3 is 18 amino acids long. Written as DNA, the CDR3 is TGTGCCAGCAGCTTATTACTAGCGGGCTCTAGCTCCTACAATGAGCAGTTCTTC. This sequence encodes CASSLLLAGSSSYNEQFF.

V and J are TRBV7-9 and TRBJ1-2; D is uncertain. This CDR3 is 15 amino acids long. V was shortened by 1 base and J by 7 bases, with 16 bases between the two germline ends. In germline, CDR1 is SEHNR, CDR2 FQNEAQ (reference sequence). The CDR3 reads CASSLGGGLRVGYTF. The CDR3 nucleotides read TGTGCCAGCAGCTTAGGTGGAGGGCTGAGGGTTGGCTACACCTTC.

The chain employs TRBV19 and TRBJ2-7, with 7 bases lining up with TRBD1. The germline gives CDR1 LNHDA, CDR2 SQIVND (reference sequence). J was trimmed by 2 bases and V by 4 bases; bases with no gene match: 11. The CDR3 contains 16 residues. This CDR3 reads CASSTTGTEGAYEQYF. CDR3 sequence (DNA): TGTGCCAGTAGTACTACCGGGACAGAAGGAGCCTACGAGCAGTACTTC.

The chain has TRBV5-1 and TRBJ1-2; no reliable D call. Per the germline V gene, CDR1 is SGHRS and CDR2 is YFSETQ. V was shortened by 5 bases and J by 3 bases, with 14 bases between the two germline ends. This CDR3 comprises 14 residues. Here the CDR3 DNA reads TGCGCCAGCAGTAACGGTAATACTGACTATGGCTACACCTTC. This sequence encodes CASSNGNTDYGYTF. The full variable domain, rest sourced from reference TRBV5-1 and TRBJ1-2, is KAGVTQTPRYLIKTRGQQVTLSCSPISGHRSVSWYQQTPGQGLQFLFEYFSETQRNKGNFPGRFSGRQFSNSRSEMNVSTLELGDSALYLCASSNGNTDYGYTFGSGTRLTVV.

The chain carries TRBV14 and TRBJ1-1; no reliable D call. The CDR3 consists of 16 residues. Trimming took off 4 bases at V and 0 bases at J, with 15 bases between the two ends. Germline loops: CDR1 SGHDN, CDR2 FVKESK. CDR3 bases: TGTGCCAGCAGCCTACCGGGAATTTCCTTGAACACTGAAGCTTTCTTT. It specifies CASSLPGISLNTEAFF.

V and J are TRBV15 and TRBJ1-5, with D maybe TRBD1 (5 bases). V was shortened by 0 bases and J by 3 bases, with 12 bases between the two germline ends. The CDR3 loop spans 16 amino acids. In germline, CDR1 is LNHNV, CDR2 YYDKDF (reference sequence). The CDR3 region is CATSRDRDLDNQPQHF. The CDR3 DNA reads TGTGCCACCAGCAGAGACAGGGATTTGGACAATCAGCCCCAGCATTTT. The entire variable domain, with the rest obtained from reference TRBV15 and TRBJ1-5, is as follows: DAMVIQNPRYQVTQFGKPVTLSCSQTLNHNVMYWYQQKSSQAPKLLFHYYDKDFNNEADTPDNFQSRRPNTSFCFLDIRSPGLGDTAMYLCATSRDRDLDNQPQHFGDGTRLSIL.

V and J are TRBV3-1 (or the pseudogene TRBV3-2) and TRBJ2-1; 14 nucleotides align to TRBD2. Germline-derived CDR1 and CDR2 are LGHDT and YNNKEL (reference sequence). The CDR3 runs 17 residues. V lost 3 bases to trimming and J lost 2 bases; unmatched junction nucleotides: 3. The CDR3 DNA is TGTGCCAGCAGCCAGGGGACTAGCGGGAGCACCTACAATGAGCAGTTCTTC. Translated, it gives CASSQGTSGSTYNEQFF.

The chain carries TRBV5-4 and TRBJ2-2; 9 nucleotides align to TRBD2. Germline values: CDR1 SGHNT, CDR2 YYREEE (reference sequence). CDR3 length: 17 residues. V lost 1 base to trimming and J lost 5 bases; unmatched junction nucleotides: 9. CDR3 residues: CASSLMMAGGRTGELFF. In DNA form, the CDR3 reads TGTGCCAGCAGCTTGATGATGGCGGGAGGGAGGACCGGGGAGCTGTTTTTT.

The J gene is TRBJ2-1, the V gene TRBV9; 8 bases are shared with TRBD1. The CDR3 totals 16 residues. The germline CDR1 and CDR2 sequences are SGDLS and YYNGEE. Losses at the gene ends were 3 bases for V and 2 bases for J; bases not matched to a gene: 7. Here the CDR3 DNA reads TGTGCCAGCAGCGGCCCCGGGACAGGCGCCTACAATGAGCAGTTCTTC. This sequence encodes CASSGPGTGAYNEQFF. The full variable domain, its missing parts supplied by reference TRBV9 and TRBJ2-1, is DSGVTQTPKHLITATGQRVTLRCSPRSGDLSVYWYQQSLDQGLQFLIQYYNGEERAKGNILERFSAQQFPDLHSELNLSSLELGDSALYFCASSGPGTGAYNEQFFGPGTRLTVL.

CDR3 amino acids: CASMGFGESYTDTQYF. DNA for the CDR3: TGCGCCAGCATGGGTTTCGGGGAAAGCTACACAGATACGCAGTATTTT. The gene calls are TRBV10-2 and TRBJ2-3, with D perhaps TRBD2 (5 bases). The CDR3 has 16 residues. CDR1 and CDR2 from the germline V gene are WSHSY and SAAADI. Trimming removed 7 bases from V and 2 bases from J, with 19 bases in between.

The chain uses TRBV5-1 and TRBJ1-1; perhaps TRBD1 as D (6 bases). V was trimmed by 4 bases and J by 1 base, leaving 11 bases between them. Germline CDR1 reads SGHRS; CDR2 reads YFSETQ. The CDR3 covers 14 residues. Here the CDR3 reads CASSQGHQNTEAFF. The CDR3 DNA reads TGCGCCAGCAGCCAGGGACACCAGAACACTGAAGCTTTCTTT.

The chain combines TRBV5-1 with TRBJ1-2; weak D call: TRBD1 (6 bases). The germline CDR1 and CDR2 sequences are SGHRS and YFSETQ. The V and J ends lost 2 bases and 4 bases respectively, with 12 bases between them. CDR3 length equals 14 residues. CDR3 in DNA: TGCGCCAGCAGCTTAGTGGACAGTACCTATGGCTACACCTTC. It encodes CASSLVDSTYGYTF. Variable domain in full (rest from reference TRBV5-1 and TRBJ1-2): KAGVTQTPRYLIKTRGQQVTLSCSPISGHRSVSWYQQTPGQGLQFLFEYFSETQRNKGNFPGRFSGRQFSNSRSEMNVSTLELGDSALYLCASSLVDSTYGYTFGSGTRLTVV.

The chain is built from TRBV4-1 and TRBJ1-4; tentative D call: TRBD1 (5 bases). CDR1 and CDR2 from the germline V gene are MGHRA and YSYEKL. This CDR3 contains 17 residues. Trimming removed 0 bases from V and 3 bases from J, with 14 bases in between. CDR3 nucleotide sequence: TGCGCCAGCAGCCAAGATCCAGGCAGGGAGGCTAATGAAAAACTGTTTTTT. Its protein is CASSQDPGREANEKLFF.